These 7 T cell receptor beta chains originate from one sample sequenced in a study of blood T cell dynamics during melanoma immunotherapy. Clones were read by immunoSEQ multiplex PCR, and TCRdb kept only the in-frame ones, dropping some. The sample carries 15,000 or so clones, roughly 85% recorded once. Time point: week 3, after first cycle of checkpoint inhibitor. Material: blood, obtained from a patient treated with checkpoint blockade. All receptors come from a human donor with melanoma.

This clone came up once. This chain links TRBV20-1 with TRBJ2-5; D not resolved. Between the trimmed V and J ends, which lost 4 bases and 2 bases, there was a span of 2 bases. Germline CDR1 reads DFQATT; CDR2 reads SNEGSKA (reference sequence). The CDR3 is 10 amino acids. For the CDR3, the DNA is TGCAGTGCTATTCAAGAGACCCAGTACTTC. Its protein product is CSAIQETQYF.

CDR3 amino acids: CASTDIAGVSYEQYF. The DNA of the CDR3 is TGTGCCAGCACCGACATAGCGGGAGTCTCCTACGAGCAGTACTTC. The J gene is TRBJ2-7, the V gene TRBV7-2, with 9 bases lining up with TRBD2. Trimming cost V 7 bases and J 0 bases; bases outside gene matches: 7. CDR1 and CDR2 from the germline V gene are SGHTA and FQGNSA. The CDR3 consists of 15 residues.

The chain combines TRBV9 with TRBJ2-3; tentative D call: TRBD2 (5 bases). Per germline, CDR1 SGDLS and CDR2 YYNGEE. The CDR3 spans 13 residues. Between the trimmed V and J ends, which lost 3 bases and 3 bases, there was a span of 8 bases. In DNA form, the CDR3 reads TGTGCCAGCAGCGCGGACTTTACAGATACGCAGTATTTT. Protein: CASSADFTDTQYF.

The CDR3 here is CAWTNSYGYTF. The CDR3 nucleotides are TGTGCCTGGACTAATTCCTATGGCTACACCTTC. This chain links TRBV30 with TRBJ1-2; D gene ambiguous. V was cut by 4 bases and J by 4 bases, with 7 bases left in between. The germline CDR1 and CDR2 sequences are GTSNPN and SVGIG (reference sequence). There are 11 residues in the CDR3.

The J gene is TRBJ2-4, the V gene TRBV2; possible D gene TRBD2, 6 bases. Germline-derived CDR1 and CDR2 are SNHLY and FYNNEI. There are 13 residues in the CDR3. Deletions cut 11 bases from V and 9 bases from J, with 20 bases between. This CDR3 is CAGARDSTTIQYF. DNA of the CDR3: TGTGCCGGTGCCAGGGACTCCACCACCATTCAGTACTTC.

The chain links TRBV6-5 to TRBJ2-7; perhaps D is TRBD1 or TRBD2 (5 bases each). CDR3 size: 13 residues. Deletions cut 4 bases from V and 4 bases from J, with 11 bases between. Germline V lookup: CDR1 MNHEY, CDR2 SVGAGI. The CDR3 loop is CASSWQGEYEQYF. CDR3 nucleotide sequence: TGTGCCAGCAGTTGGCAGGGAGAATACGAGCAGTACTTC.

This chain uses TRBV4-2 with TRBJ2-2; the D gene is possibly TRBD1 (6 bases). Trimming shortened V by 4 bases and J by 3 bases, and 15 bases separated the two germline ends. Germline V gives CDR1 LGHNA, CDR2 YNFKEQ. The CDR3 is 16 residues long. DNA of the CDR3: TGTGCCAGCAGCCCTAATGTGGGGGCAGACACCGGGGAGCTGTTTTTT. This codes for CASSPNVGADTGELFF.